Listed below are T cell receptor beta chains from one sample, sequenced in a study of T cells expressing NK-cell markers. TCRdb re-called the 5' RACE reads, yielding one record per CDR3 amino acid sequence without DNA. The table lists hundreds of thousands of distinct CDR3 sequences. Sequences were obtained from blood T cells: a sorted CD56 or NKG2C T cell subset, CD4+ or CD8+ T cells, or bulk PBMC T cells (not recorded which). The receptors come from a man aged 18 to 30 in good health. Both conserved end residues are part of each CDR3. Each record gives: V gene, CDR3 length, J gene, CDR3 protein.

TRBV4-1	19	TRBJ2-1	CASSQEPQLYARRQDEQFF
TRBV20-1	15	TRBJ1-3	CSARDLRERGNTIYF
TRBV7-6	15	TRBJ2-1	CASSPRAYRGNEQFF
TRBV18	16	TRBJ2-1	CASSPLPSGDYNEQFF
TRBV12-3/TRBV12-4	15	TRBJ2-7	CASSFSGRRAGEQYF
TRBV5-1	17	TRBJ2-7	CASSLRRLAENPGEQYF
TRBV19	14	TRBJ2-7	CATSGTASSYEQYF
TRBV7-9	16	TRBJ2-3	CASSSRDEGPTHTQYF
TRBV12-3/TRBV12-4	16	TRBJ2-3	CASSLVLAVNTDTQYF
TRBV20-1	20	TRBJ2-7	CSARRLQGERARTASYEQYF
TRBV9	15	TRBJ2-1	CASRGDWSSYNEQFF
TRBV20-1	13	TRBJ1-2	CSAFDRADYGYTF
TRBV7-6	15	TRBJ2-5	CASTMTGTPLETQYF
TRBV24-1	15	TRBJ2-1	CATGGQSNSYNEQFF
TRBV5-5	15	TRBJ2-1	CASSSDRTFYNEQFF
TRBV29-1	14	TRBJ2-1	CSVGGLAGNNEQFF
TRBV7-9	17	TRBJ2-1	CASSQTAGLVLYNEQFF
TRBV10-3	16	TRBJ1-4	CAISSRDGRAYEKLFF
TRBV9	17	TRBJ2-5	CASSARPPSGVQETQYF
TRBV5-1	14	TRBJ2-5	CASRPERIQETQYF
TRBV12-3/TRBV12-4	14	TRBJ1-1	CASSRPSRGTEAFF
TRBV5-1	16	TRBJ2-2	CASSLGRYPNTGELFF
TRBV10-2	13	TRBJ1-3	CASSADSGNTIYF
TRBV24-1	13	TRBJ1-1	CATSTEMNTEAFF
TRBV6-5	16	TRBJ2-2	CASSYSPMGSTGELFF
TRBV5-1	18	TRBJ1-1	CASSIGLGQGLMNTEAFF
TRBV12-3/TRBV12-4	14	TRBJ2-5	CASSLGGEEETQYF
TRBV6-2/TRBV6-3	17	TRBJ2-3	CASSYSFGSSGTDTQYF
TRBV20-1	13	TRBJ2-4	CSATRQGLNIQYF
TRBV20-1	14	TRBJ2-1	CSASGDPPYNEQFF
TRBV28	14	TRBJ2-5	CASIDRQTHGTQYF
TRBV12-3/TRBV12-4	13	TRBJ2-5	CASRTRRVGTQYF
TRBV27	17	TRBJ2-2	CASSLSPGLISTGELFF
TRBV6-5	14	TRBJ1-6	CASKSSPINSPLHF
TRBV11-2	12	TRBJ2-1	CASGWVDNEQFF